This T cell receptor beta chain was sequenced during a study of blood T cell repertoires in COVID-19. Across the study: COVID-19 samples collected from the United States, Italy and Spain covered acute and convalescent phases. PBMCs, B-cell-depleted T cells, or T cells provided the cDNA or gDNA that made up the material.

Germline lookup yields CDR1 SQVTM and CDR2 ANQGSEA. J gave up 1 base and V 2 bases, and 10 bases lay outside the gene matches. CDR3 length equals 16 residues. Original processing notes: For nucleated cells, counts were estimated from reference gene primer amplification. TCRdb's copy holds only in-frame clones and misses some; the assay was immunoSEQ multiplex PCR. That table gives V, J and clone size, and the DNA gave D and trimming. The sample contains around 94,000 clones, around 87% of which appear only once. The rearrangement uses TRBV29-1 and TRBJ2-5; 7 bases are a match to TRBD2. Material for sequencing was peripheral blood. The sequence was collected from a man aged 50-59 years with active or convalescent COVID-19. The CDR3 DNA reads TGCAGCGTTGAAAGCCCCGGCCTAGCGGCCCAAGAGACCCAGTACTTC. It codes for CSVESPGLAAQETQYF.